These 29 T cell receptor beta chains came from one sample sequenced in a study of naive and memory T cell subsets. Study outcomes and limitations: Naive repertoires, especially CD8, held a few larger clonotypes, possibly memory cells re-expressing CD45RA.

An equimolar mix of two oligonucleotides served as the beta constant-region primer for TRBC1 and TRBC2. Nested alpha and beta constant-region primers with the SP2 primer drove four PCR rounds on ligated cDNA. MiXCR, applied by TCRdb to the UMI-ligation and nested PCR reads, yields one record per CDR3 protein. Of 90,000 to 120,000 distinct CDR3 sequences in the sample, more than 12% are singletons; the top ten hold approximately 3%. Their recognized antigens are unknown. Sequenced sample: naive CD8+ T cells from blood. Receptors were obtained from a human donor in good health.

The chain couples TRBV27 to TRBJ2-7; TRBD2 agrees at 7 bases. Looked up from germline, CDR1 is MNHEY and CDR2 is SMNVEV (reference sequence). The CDR3 has 15 amino acids. The junction had 7 bases not matched to a gene; V was cut back by 1 base and J by 4 bases. The CDR3: CASSLLPGGAYEQYF. The CDR3 region has the DNA TGTGCCAGCAGTTTATTGCCGGGGGGAGCGTACGAGCAGTACTTC.

In its sample, this clonotype was seen a few times. The chain employs TRBV20-1 and TRBJ2-1, with 13 bases that match TRBD2. Germline CDR1 DFQATT, CDR2 SNEGSKA (reference sequence). Trimming at V came to 6 bases and at J to 2 bases, leaving 10 bases not matched to a gene. CDR3 length equals 17 residues. The CDR3 loop reads CSAPAGTSGNTYNEQFF. The CDR3, as DNA: TGCAGTGCGCCAGCCGGGACTAGCGGGAATACCTACAATGAGCAGTTCTTC.

Many counts were recorded for this clonotype. V and J are TRBV5-1 and TRBJ2-3; 8 bases are a match to TRBD2. The CDR3 consists of 16 residues. The junction had 5 bases not matched to a gene; V was cut back by 0 bases and J by 2 bases. Germline V lookup: CDR1 SGHRS, CDR2 YFSETQ. The DNA of the CDR3 is TGCGCCAGCAGCTTGGAGGCGGGGGGCTTCACAGATACGCAGTATTTT. The encoded protein is CASSLEAGGFTDTQYF. Full variable domain (remainder filled in from reference TRBV5-1 and TRBJ2-3): KAGVTQTPRYLIKTRGQQVTLSCSPISGHRSVSWYQQTPGQGLQFLFEYFSETQRNKGNFPGRFSGRQFSNSRSEMNVSTLELGDSALYLCASSLEAGGFTDTQYFGPGTRLTVL.

This clonotype was detected ten times or more. The chain has TRBV6-2 or TRBV6-3 and TRBJ2-2, with a tentative D call TRBD2 (5 bases). The length of the CDR3 is 14 residues. Germline V gene data show CDR1 as MNHEY and CDR2 as SVGEGT. The V end lost 3 bases, the J end lost 2 bases, and 7 bases lay between the germline ends. CDR3 DNA: TGTGCCAGCAGTTATTCGGGAAACACCGGGGAGCTGTTTTTT. This encodes CASSYSGNTGELFF.

The chain couples TRBV10-3 to TRBJ2-1; TRBD1 matches 9 bases. The V gene end was trimmed by 8 bases and the J gene end by 7 bases; junction bases not matched to a gene: 9. The germline V gene encodes CDR1 ENHRY and CDR2 SYGVKD. The CDR3 has 14 amino acids. CDR3 protein: CAIGSGTGRNEQFF. CDR3 sequence (DNA): TGTGCCATCGGATCCGGGACAGGGAGAAATGAGCAGTTCTTC.

J is TRBJ1-4 and V is TRBV6-6; D unclear. This CDR3 region has 14 residues. Germline CDR1 reads MNHNY; CDR2 reads SVGAGI (reference sequence). V lost 4 bases to trimming and J lost 8 bases, with 14 bases between them. The CDR3 nucleotides are TGTGCCAGCAGTTTAGAACATCTCCGAGAAAAACTGTTTTTT. Amino acids: CASSLEHLREKLFF.

This clonotype was recorded a few times. V and J are TRBV5-1 and TRBJ2-1, with unresolved D. CDR3 length: 15 residues. V was trimmed by 0 bases and J by 1 base, leaving 8 bases between them. The germline CDR1 and CDR2 sequences are SGHRS and YFSETQ. This CDR3 is CASSLAGLSYNEQFF. CDR3 coding DNA: TGCGCCAGCAGCTTGGCTGGCCTTTCCTACAATGAGCAGTTCTTC. The entire variable domain, with the rest obtained from reference TRBV5-1 and TRBJ2-1, is as follows: KAGVTQTPRYLIKTRGQQVTLSCSPISGHRSVSWYQQTPGQGLQFLFEYFSETQRNKGNFPGRFSGRQFSNSRSEMNVSTLELGDSALYLCASSLAGLSYNEQFFGPGTRLTVL.

This chain links TRBV27 with TRBJ1-2; TRBD1 agrees at 7 bases. This CDR3 contains 14 residues. The trim removed 4 bases at V and 9 bases at J, leaving 11 bases unmatched. The germline V gene encodes CDR1 MNHEY and CDR2 SMNVEV (reference sequence). CDR3 loop: CASSSRSDRDSYTF. CDR3 in DNA: TGTGCCAGCAGTTCCCGAAGCGACAGGGACAGCTACACCTTC.

This clonotype has only a few counts. The gene calls are TRBV5-8 and TRBJ2-3, with TRBD2 matching 15 bases. With 4 bases clipped from V and 6 bases from J, the junction kept 3 bases outside the gene matches. This CDR3 spans 15 amino acids. Germline V lookup: CDR1 SGHTS, CDR2 YDEGEE. The CDR3 bases are TGTGCCAGCAGCCTCGGGACTAGCGGGAGGGATACGCAGTATTTT. Its protein is CASSLGTSGRDTQYF.

This chain uses TRBV6-2 or TRBV6-3 with TRBJ1-1; the D is unclear. With 6 bases removed from V and 5 bases from J, the gap between germline ends came to 10 bases. The CDR3 is made up of 12 amino acids. The germline gives CDR1 MNHEY, CDR2 SVGEGT. The CDR3 DNA follows: TGTGCCAGCAGACCGGATAGAACTGAAGCTTTCTTT. Its protein product is CASRPDRTEAFF.

This clonotype appeared a few times. The chain couples TRBV28 to TRBJ2-7; D uncertain. The CDR3 loop spans 14 amino acids. The V and J ends lost 1 base and 2 bases respectively, with 9 bases between them. Per germline, CDR1 MDHEN and CDR2 SYDVKM. The DNA for the CDR3 is TGTGCCAGCAGTTTATACATTGGCCCCTACGAGCAGTACTTC. Protein sequence: CASSLYIGPYEQYF.

V is TRBV12-3 or TRBV12-4 and J is TRBJ1-6; D remains ambiguous. V lost 5 bases, J lost 1 base, and 18 bases lay in between. There are 18 residues in the CDR3. CDR3 bases: TGTGCCAGCAGTCCCTCGGACTGGCTGGGGTCCTATAATTCACCCCTCCACTTT. Encoded protein: CASSPSDWLGSYNSPLHF.

In this sample, this clonotype turned up a few times. The chain carries TRBV7-2 and TRBJ2-1, with 10 bases identical to TRBD2. CDR1 is SGHTA, CDR2 FQGNSA, per germline. The CDR3 loop spans 18 amino acids. Unmatched junction bases numbered 15, after V lost 5 bases and J lost 5 bases. The CDR3 DNA reads TGTGCCAGCAGCCTCCTCTTTTTCCTAGCGGGGGCTCACAATGAGCAGTTCTTC. The encoded protein is CASSLLFFLAGAHNEQFF. Based on the CDR3 plus reference TRBV7-2 and TRBJ2-1, the full variable domain is GAGVSQSPSNKVTEKGKDVELRCDPISGHTALYWYRQSLGQGLEFLIYFQGNSAPDKSGLPSDRFSAERTGGSVSTLTIQRTQQEDSAVYLCASSLLFFLAGAHNEQFFGPGTRLTVL.

V is TRBV21-1 and J is TRBJ1-5; TRBD1 is taken as the D call from the table, unchecked against the DNA. TRBV21-1 is a pseudogene locus. The CDR3 extends over 15 amino acids. CDR3 residues: CASSKRSGGNQPQHF. CDR3 DNA: TGTGCCAGCAGCAAAAGGTCCGGGGGCAATCAGCCCCAGCATTTT.

The chain uses TRBV6-2 or TRBV6-3 and TRBJ2-1; TRBD2 agrees at 8 bases. The CDR3 consists of 13 residues. Germline CDR1 reads MNHEY; CDR2 reads SVGEGT. Trimming removed 7 bases from V and 5 bases from J; junction bases left unmatched: 4. CDR3 bases: TGTGCCAGCACGGGACTAGGCAACAATGAGCAGTTCTTC. Its protein is CASTGLGNNEQFF.

J is TRBJ2-7 and V is TRBV5-1; TRBD2 aligns across 13 bases. The V segment lost 4 bases and the J segment 6 bases; nucleotides outside the gene matches: 7. Germline CDR1 reads SGHRS; CDR2 reads YFSETQ. The CDR3 sequence is 15 residues long. The CDR3 nucleotides read TGCGCCAGCAGCCCCTGGACTAGCGGGAGCGGCGAGCAGTACTTC. Encoded protein: CASSPWTSGSGEQYF.

V usage is TRBV19 and J usage is TRBJ2-5; D ambiguous. This CDR3 is built from 18 residues. V lost 3 bases to trimming and J lost 5 bases, with 25 bases between them. Germline-derived CDR1 and CDR2 are LNHDA and SQIVND (reference sequence). CDR3 residues: CASSIRAESGVHRETQYF. The CDR3 DNA reads TGTGCCAGTAGTATCCGCGCTGAGTCTGGGGTGCATCGGGAGACCCAGTACTTC. Supplemented by reference TRBV19 and TRBJ2-5, the full variable domain reads DGGITQSPKYLFRKEGQNVTLSCEQNLNHDAMYWYRQDPGQGLRLIYYSQIVNDFQKGDIAEGYSVSREKKESFPLTVTSAQKNPTAFYLCASSIRAESGVHRETQYFGPGTRLLVL.

V usage is TRBV19 and J usage is TRBJ2-6; D call uncertain. Germline CDR1 LNHDA, CDR2 SQIVND (reference sequence). The length of the CDR3 is 12 residues. The V and J ends lost 10 bases and 4 bases respectively, with 8 bases between them. This CDR3 reads CATAAGANVLTF. In DNA form, the CDR3 reads TGTGCCACCGCGGCCGGGGCCAACGTCCTGACTTTC. The full variable domain, rest sourced from reference TRBV19 and TRBJ2-6, is DGGITQSPKYLFRKEGQNVTLSCEQNLNHDAMYWYRQDPGQGLRLIYYSQIVNDFQKGDIAEGYSVSREKKESFPLTVTSAQKNPTAFYLCATAAGANVLTFGAGSRLTVL.

The chain links TRBV7-9 to TRBJ1-6; D not certain. There are 13 residues in the CDR3. The V gene's germline CDR1 is SEHNR and CDR2 FQNEAQ (reference sequence). V lost 5 bases and J 7 bases, leaving 9 bases between the germline ends. The CDR3 region is CASSGLGNSPLHF. The CDR3 DNA reads as TGTGCCAGCAGCGGTTTGGGCAATTCACCCCTCCACTTT.

The sample holds one count of this clonotype. V gene TRBV13 combines with J gene TRBJ1-1; 7 bases are a match to TRBD1. CDR1 is PRHDT, CDR2 FYEKMQ, per germline (reference sequence). The CDR3 totals 14 residues. Trimming at V came to 3 bases and at J to 0 bases, leaving 1 base not matched to a gene. The CDR3 DNA reads TGTGCCAGCAGCTTCGGGACAGTGAACACTGAAGCTTTCTTT. This gives the protein CASSFGTVNTEAFF.

This clonotype has just a few counts. The chain employs TRBV4-2 and TRBJ2-7; 11 bases map to TRBD2. The germline CDR1 and CDR2 sequences are LGHNA and YNFKEQ. V lost 3 bases, J lost 3 bases, and 7 bases stayed unmatched. The CDR3 loop spans 16 amino acids. The DNA for the CDR3 is TGTGCCAGCAGCCAGGAAGTAGCGGGAGGGGGCTACGAGCAGTACTTC. Amino acids: CASSQEVAGGGYEQYF.

This clonotype has a count of ten or more. V gene TRBV20-1 combines with J gene TRBJ2-3, with TRBD2 matching 12 bases. Per germline, CDR1 DFQATT and CDR2 SNEGSKA (reference sequence). Trimming at V came to 2 bases and at J to 4 bases, leaving 13 bases not matched to a gene. The CDR3 consists of 18 residues. The CDR3 sequence is CSARPSGRASPVADTQYF. The CDR3 nucleotides read TGCAGTGCTAGACCTAGCGGGAGGGCCTCACCGGTGGCAGATACGCAGTATTTT.

This chain links TRBV7-8 with TRBJ2-3; TRBD2 aligns across 9 bases. The V gene's germline CDR1 is SGHVS and CDR2 FQNEAQ. V was pared by 5 bases and J by 2 bases, with 17 bases of the junction left unmatched. The CDR3 runs 19 residues. The CDR3 loop reads CASSERASLAGSNTDTQYF. Written as DNA, the CDR3 is TGTGCCAGCAGCGAAAGGGCGTCCCTAGCGGGGAGTAACACAGATACGCAGTATTTT. Combining the CDR3 with reference TRBV7-8 and TRBJ2-3 gives the whole variable domain GAGVSQSPRYKVAKRGQDVALRCDPISGHVSLFWYQQALGQGPEFLTYFQNEAQLDKSGLPSDRFFAERPEGSVSTLKIQRTQQEDSAVYLCASSERASLAGSNTDTQYFGPGTRLTVL.

V and J are TRBV12-3 or TRBV12-4 and TRBJ2-7; 7 bases map to TRBD1. CDR3 size: 16 residues. V dropped 7 bases and J dropped 2; count of bases not matched to a gene: 14. CDR3 nucleotide sequence: TGTGCCAGCAACCCGCCCCCGGACAGGAGGCCCTACGAGCAGTACTTC. Its translation is CASNPPPDRRPYEQYF.

The chain carries TRBV10-1 and TRBJ1-5; TRBD1 is a possible D gene (5 bases). The ends were cut back, 6 bases at V and 9 bases at J, with 21 bases in the middle. The CDR3 contains 15 residues. Germline assignment: CDR1 WNHNN and CDR2 SYGVQD (reference sequence). CDR3 in DNA: TGCGCCAGCAGCAAAACCCGGGACCTCAAGACGCCCCAGCATTTT. Amino acid sequence: CASSKTRDLKTPQHF.

The chain recombines TRBV7-9 with TRBJ2-1, with D perhaps TRBD2 (6 bases). Germline lookup yields CDR1 SEHNR and CDR2 FQNEAQ (reference sequence). V was pared by 3 bases and J by 10 bases, with 10 bases between. The CDR3 sequence is 12 residues long. The CDR3 loop is CASSLGGSEQFF. CDR3 coding DNA: TGTGCCAGCAGCTTGGGGGGATCAGAGCAGTTCTTC.

This clonotype was seen only a few times. The V and J genes are TRBV7-9 and TRBJ1-5; D is unclear. CDR1 and CDR2 (germline): SEHNR, FQNEAQ (reference sequence). Trimming removed 0 bases at V and 6 bases at J, with 9 bases between. The CDR3 is made up of 14 amino acids. In DNA, the CDR3 is TGTGCCAGCAGCTTAGCTCCAGCTGGTCAGCCCCAGCATTTT. Translating gives CASSLAPAGQPQHF.

In its sample, this clonotype was seen many times. This chain uses TRBV3-1 with TRBJ2-3; 10 bases line up with TRBD2. Germline assignment: CDR1 LGHDT and CDR2 YNNKEL (reference sequence). Unmatched junction bases numbered 10, after V lost 1 base and J lost 0 bases. The CDR3 is 19 amino acids. CDR3 loop: CASSQVPGTSVKSTDTQYF. In DNA, the CDR3 is TGTGCCAGCAGCCAAGTTCCCGGGACTAGCGTTAAGAGCACAGATACGCAGTATTTT.

This clonotype was seen ten or more times. The V gene is TRBV29-1, the J gene TRBJ2-1; D is unresolved. CDR3 size: 14 residues. Trimming took 4 bases from V and 0 from J, leaving 10 bases between them. Germline CDR1 is SQVTM and CDR2 is ANQGSEA. CDR3 protein: CSVGPANSYNEQFF. As DNA, the CDR3 is TGCAGCGTTGGCCCAGCGAACTCCTACAATGAGCAGTTCTTC.